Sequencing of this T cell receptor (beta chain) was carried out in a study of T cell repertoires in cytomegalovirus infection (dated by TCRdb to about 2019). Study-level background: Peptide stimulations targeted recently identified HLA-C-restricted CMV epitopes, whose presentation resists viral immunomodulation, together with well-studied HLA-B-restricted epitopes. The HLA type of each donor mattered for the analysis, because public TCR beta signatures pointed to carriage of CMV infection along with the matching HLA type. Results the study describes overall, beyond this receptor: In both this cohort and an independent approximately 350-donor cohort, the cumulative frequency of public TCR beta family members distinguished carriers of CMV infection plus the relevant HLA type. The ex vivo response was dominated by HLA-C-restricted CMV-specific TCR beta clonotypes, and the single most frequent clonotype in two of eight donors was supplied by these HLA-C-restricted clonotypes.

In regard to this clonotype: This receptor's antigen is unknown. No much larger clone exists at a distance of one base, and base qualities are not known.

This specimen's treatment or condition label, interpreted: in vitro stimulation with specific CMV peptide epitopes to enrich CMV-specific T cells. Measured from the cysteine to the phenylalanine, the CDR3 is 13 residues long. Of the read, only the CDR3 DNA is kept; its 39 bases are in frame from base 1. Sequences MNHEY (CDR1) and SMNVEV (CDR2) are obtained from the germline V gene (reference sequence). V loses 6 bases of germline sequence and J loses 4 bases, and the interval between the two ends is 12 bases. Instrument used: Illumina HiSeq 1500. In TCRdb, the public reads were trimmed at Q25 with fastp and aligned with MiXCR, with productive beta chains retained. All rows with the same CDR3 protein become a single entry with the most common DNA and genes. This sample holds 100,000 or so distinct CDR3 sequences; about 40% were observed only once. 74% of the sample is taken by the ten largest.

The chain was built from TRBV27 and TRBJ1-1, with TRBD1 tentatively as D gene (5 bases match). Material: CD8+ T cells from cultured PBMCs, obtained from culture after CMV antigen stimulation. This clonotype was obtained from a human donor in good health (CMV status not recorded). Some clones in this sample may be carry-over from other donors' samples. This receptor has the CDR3 CASRIGGGTEAFF. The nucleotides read TGTGCCAGCAGAATTGGGGGAGGCACTGAAGCTTTCTTT.